One TCR beta chain is described in this entry. Other DNA sequences in the same sample also yield this CDR3. The sample is drawn from a study of blood T cell repertoires in COVID-19. The overall study: PBMCs, B-cell-depleted T cells, or T cells provided the cDNA or gDNA that made up the material.

How the authors handled the data: Reference gene primer amplification yielded estimated nucleated cell counts. Clones were read by immunoSEQ multiplex PCR, and TCRdb kept only the in-frame ones, dropping some. The DNA gave D and trimming, while V, J and clone size come from that table. The data show some 250,000 clones, 70% to 90% seen once. The CDR3 spans 12 residues. Trimming shortened V by 0 bases and J by 4 bases, and 7 bases separated the two germline ends. Germline V gene lookup returns CDR1 GTSNPN and CDR2 SVGIG (reference sequence). The specimen was peripheral blood. The clonotype comes from a woman under 40 with acute or convalescent COVID-19. The chain employs TRBV30 and TRBJ2-7; tentative D call: TRBD2 (6 bases). CDR3 in amino acids: CAWSVGGYEQYF. DNA of the CDR3: TGTGCCTGGAGTGTGGGGGGTTACGAGCAGTACTTC.